The T cell receptor beta chain described here comes from a study of T cell responses to AZD1222 COVID-19 vaccine. About this clone itself: Antigen specificity is unknown.

CDR1 is SGHNT and CDR2 is YYREEE in the germline V gene (reference sequence). There are 14 residues in the CDR3. Trimming removed 5 bases from V and 7 bases from J, with 19 bases in between. Study conclusions and caveats: Spike-specific TCR depth and breadth grew after two AZD1222 doses.

Profiled with immunoSEQ multiplex PCR; TCRdb holds only in-frame clones, not every one. The sample includes approximately 73,000 clones, roughly 80% of them seen just once. Material: peripheral blood, obtained on day 0 of AZD1222 vaccination. V usage is TRBV5-4 and J usage is TRBJ2-7; D unclear. This TCR was recovered from an adult in good health. The CDR3 DNA reads TGTGCCAGCAGAGCTGAGATAGGCCTTGGTGAGCAGTACTTC. Encoded protein: CASRAEIGLGEQYF.